This TCR beta chain appears in the sequencing data of a study of T cells in Graves' hyperthyroidism and ophthalmopathy. This clonotype came up many times. TCR beta CDR3 region amplification was performed from RNA transcripts. When the TCR CDR3 underwent first-round RT-PCR, the HTBI primer set was used. TCRdb itself ran the multiplex PCR reads through MiXCR, one entry per CDR3 protein. The sample has around 280,000 distinct CDR3 sequences; roughly 15% are singletons. The receptor was isolated from a woman in her 30s with Graves' hyperthyroidism that later progressed to Graves' ophthalmopathy. The specimen was blood.

CDR3 coding DNA: TGTGCCAGCTCACCACGTCGAGCTAGCGCGAACCAAGAGACCCAGTACTTC. Protein sequence: CASSPRRASANQETQYF. The rearrangement joins TRBV18 to TRBJ2-5; maybe TRBD2 (6 bases). CDR1 is KGHSH, CDR2 LQKENI, per germline. CDR3 size: 17 residues. Trimming shortened V by 1 base and J by 0 bases, and 15 bases separated the two germline ends.